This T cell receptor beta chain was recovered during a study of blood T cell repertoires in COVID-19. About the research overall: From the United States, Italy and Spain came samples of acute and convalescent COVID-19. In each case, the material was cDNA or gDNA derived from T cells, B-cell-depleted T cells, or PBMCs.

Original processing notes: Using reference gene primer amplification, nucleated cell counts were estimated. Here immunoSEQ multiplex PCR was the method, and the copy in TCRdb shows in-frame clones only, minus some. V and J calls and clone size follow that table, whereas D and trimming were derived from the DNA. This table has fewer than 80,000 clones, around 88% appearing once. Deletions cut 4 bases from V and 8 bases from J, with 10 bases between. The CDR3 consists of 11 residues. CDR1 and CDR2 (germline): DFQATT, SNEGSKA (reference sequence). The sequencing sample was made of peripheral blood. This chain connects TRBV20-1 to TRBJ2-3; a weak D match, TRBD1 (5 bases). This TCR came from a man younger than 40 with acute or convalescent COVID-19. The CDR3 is CSATKRGTQYF. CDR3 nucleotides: TGCAGTGCTACCAAAAGGGGTACGCAGTATTTT.